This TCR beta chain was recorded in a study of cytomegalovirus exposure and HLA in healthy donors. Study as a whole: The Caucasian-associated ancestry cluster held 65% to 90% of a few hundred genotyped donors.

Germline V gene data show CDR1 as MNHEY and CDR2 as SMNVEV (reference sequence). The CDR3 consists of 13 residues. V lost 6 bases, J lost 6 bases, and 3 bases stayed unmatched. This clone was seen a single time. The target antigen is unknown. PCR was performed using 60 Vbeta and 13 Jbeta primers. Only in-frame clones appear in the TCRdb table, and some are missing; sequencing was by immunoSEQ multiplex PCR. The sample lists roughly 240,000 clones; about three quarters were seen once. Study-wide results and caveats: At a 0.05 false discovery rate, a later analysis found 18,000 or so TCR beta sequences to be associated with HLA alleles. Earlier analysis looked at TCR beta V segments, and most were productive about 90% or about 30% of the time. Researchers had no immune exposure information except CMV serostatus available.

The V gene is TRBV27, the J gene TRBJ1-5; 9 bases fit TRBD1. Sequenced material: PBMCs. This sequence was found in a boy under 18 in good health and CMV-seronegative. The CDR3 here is CASRTGGSQPQHF. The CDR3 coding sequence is TGTGCCAGCAGGACAGGGGGGAGTCAGCCCCAGCATTTT.